This T cell receptor (beta chain) was sequenced for a study of T-cell memory formation after mild COVID-19. UMIs and sample barcodes were carried by the TCR alpha and TCR beta cDNA libraries that 5'RACE produced using constant-segment primers. MiXCR was run by TCRdb on the 5' RACE reads, yielding one entry per CDR3 protein. This sample has about 360,000 distinct CDR3 sequences, with around 14% found just once. Per germline, CDR1 SGDLS and CDR2 YYNGEE. Losses at the gene ends were 3 bases for V and 5 bases for J; bases not matched to a gene: 5. The CDR3 runs 14 residues. Sample: PBMCs or a T cell subset sorted from them (not recorded which). The rearrangement joins TRBV9 to TRBJ2-5; 9 bases map to TRBD2. The sequence was obtained from a man younger than 35 who had mild COVID-19 (a few samples of this study predate the infection). Cell type and time point are not known. CDR3 nucleotides: TGTGCCAGCAGCGATCGGACTAGCGAGGAGACCCAGTACTTC. It encodes CASSDRTSEETQYF.